This TCR beta chain comes out of a study of shared T cell receptors in the human thymus. Sequencing was performed with immunoSEQ multiplex PCR; in TCRdb, only in-frame clones are kept and a portion is missing. The profile covers hundreds of thousands of clones, with about 89% appearing a single time and roughly 0.0094% taken by the ten largest. This clone was recorded a few times. This CDR3 has 16 residues. Germline V gives CDR1 LNHNV, CDR2 YYDKDF (reference sequence). The ends lost 6 bases at V and 9 bases at J; junction bases unmatched: 14. The same data also went into a second study, on human thymus T cells.

Sequencing used thymocytes. The sequence came from a boy under two years old with a congenital heart defect. The gene calls are TRBV15 and TRBJ1-6, with 7 nucleotides matching TRBD1. The DNA of the CDR3 is TGTGCCACCAGAGGGGAAGAAGACAGGGCACGTTCACCCCTCCACTTT. Amino acid sequence: CATRGEEDRARSPLHF.